A single sample gave rise to the 21 T cell receptor beta chains below, sequenced in a study of blood T cell repertoires in COVID-19. Profiled with immunoSEQ multiplex PCR; TCRdb holds only in-frame clones, not every one. The sample has approximately 490,000 clones, 75% to 90% seen once. The sequenced sample consisted of PBMCs or T cells enriched from blood (not recorded which). These receptors all stem from a woman aged 18 to 35 who had recovered from COVID-19.

This chain uses TRBV2 with TRBJ2-2, with D possibly TRBD1 on 5 matching bases. This CDR3 has 14 amino acids. Trimming took 6 bases from V and 3 from J, leaving 11 bases between them. CDR1 and CDR2 from the germline V gene are SNHLY and FYNNEI. The CDR3, as DNA: TGTGCCAGCAGCGGTGTCAGGGACACCGGGGAGCTGTTTTTT. It encodes CASSGVRDTGELFF.

The V and J genes are TRBV5-1 and TRBJ1-3, with D unresolved. Germline assignment: CDR1 SGHRS and CDR2 YFSETQ. The V end was cut by 4 bases, the J end by 3 bases, with 11 bases between. The CDR3 totals 14 residues. The CDR3 sequence: CASSAGSGGNTIYF. The DNA for the CDR3 is TGCGCCAGCAGCGCGGGGTCGGGTGGAAACACCATATATTTT. The full variable domain, its missing parts supplied by reference TRBV5-1 and TRBJ1-3, is KAGVTQTPRYLIKTRGQQVTLSCSPISGHRSVSWYQQTPGQGLQFLFEYFSETQRNKGNFPGRFSGRQFSNSRSEMNVSTLELGDSALYLCASSAGSGGNTIYFGEGSWLTVV.

The genes are TRBV3-1 (or the pseudogene TRBV3-2) and TRBJ2-2; D call uncertain. Trimming stripped 0 bases from V and 2 bases from J, with 10 bases between. Germline V gene data show CDR1 as LGHDT and CDR2 as YNNKEL (reference sequence). The CDR3 is made up of 16 amino acids. The CDR3 region has the DNA TGTGCCAGCAGCCAAGAGGGCCGAGCCAACACCGGGGAGCTGTTTTTT. This gives the protein CASSQEGRANTGELFF.

The CDR3 DNA reads as TGCGCCAGCAGCCAAGGACGGGTCAATTCACCCCTCCACTTT. Protein sequence: CASSQGRVNSPLHF. The chain recombines TRBV4-1 with TRBJ1-6; D is unclear. Trimming cost V 1 base and J 7 bases, with 8 bases left between them. The CDR3 runs 14 residues. Germline CDR1 is MGHRA and CDR2 is YSYEKL.

This clone was counted a single time. This CDR3 is CATSFVGGTEAFF. The CDR3 DNA reads TGTGCCACCAGCTTTGTAGGGGGCACTGAAGCTTTCTTT. The chain has TRBV15 and TRBJ1-1; a possible D gene is TRBD1 (6 bases). V lost 5 bases, J lost 4 bases, and 11 bases lay in between. The germline CDR1 and CDR2 sequences are LNHNV and YYDKDF (reference sequence). The CDR3 covers 13 residues.

This clone was seen once. V usage is TRBV10-1 and J usage is TRBJ2-2, with a weak D call TRBD2 (7 bases). Germline V gene lookup returns CDR1 WNHNN and CDR2 SYGVQD (reference sequence). The CDR3 spans 16 residues. V was cut by 3 bases and J by 1 base, with 12 bases left in between. The DNA of the CDR3 is TGCGCCAGCAGTGAAAGGGGGGGCCTGAACACCGGGGAGCTGTTTTTT. Translating gives CASSERGGLNTGELFF.

J is TRBJ1-2 and V is TRBV5-5; 8 bases line up with TRBD1. The germline V gene encodes CDR1 SGHKS and CDR2 YYEKEE (reference sequence). The J segment lost 8 bases and the V segment lost 4 bases, leaving 16 bases of the junction unmatched. CDR3 length: 16 residues. The CDR3 sequence is CASSPYAQGVLYGYTF. CDR3 sequence (DNA): TGTGCCAGCAGCCCCTATGCACAGGGGGTCCTTTACGGCTACACCTTC.

The chain employs TRBV10-2 and TRBJ2-5, with 13 bases matching TRBD2. The ends lost 2 bases at V and 2 bases at J; junction bases unmatched: 2. This CDR3 has 16 amino acids. Germline CDR1 reads WSHSY; CDR2 reads SAAADI. CDR3 amino acids: CASSETSGGAQETQYF. CDR3 in DNA: TGCGCCAGCAGTGAGACTAGCGGGGGGGCACAAGAGACCCAGTACTTC.

The chain links TRBV25-1 to TRBJ2-5; the match to TRBD2 covers 8 bases. This CDR3 contains 13 residues. CDR1 and CDR2 (germline): MGHDK, SYGVNS. The V segment lost 6 bases and the J segment 4 bases; nucleotides outside the gene matches: 4. The CDR3 nucleotides read TGTGCCAGCAGAGATACTAGCGGAGAGACCCAGTACTTC. This sequence encodes CASRDTSGETQYF.

This chain links TRBV10-2 with TRBJ1-2, with TRBD1 identical over 8 bases. Trimming cost V 10 bases and J 6 bases; bases outside gene matches: 28. Germline assignment: CDR1 WSHSY and CDR2 SAAADI. The CDR3 sequence is 19 residues long. The chain's CDR3 is CATTREAYIVDRVTNGYTF. The CDR3 DNA reads TGCGCCACCACTCGAGAGGCATATATCGTGGACAGGGTGACTAATGGCTACACCTTC.

This rearrangement joins TRBV19 to TRBJ2-7; the match to TRBD2 covers 7 bases. CDR3 size: 16 residues. Germline loops: CDR1 LNHDA, CDR2 SQIVND (reference sequence). Unmatched junction bases numbered 19, after V lost 11 bases and J lost 3 bases. CDR3 in DNA: TGTGCCGGACGTAGACCAACGGCTAGCGGTCGCTACGAGCAGTACTTC. It encodes CAGRRPTASGRYEQYF.

V and J are TRBV5-4 and TRBJ2-1; a possible D gene is TRBD2 (6 bases). Germline CDR1 reads SGHNT; CDR2 reads YYREEE (reference sequence). The length of the CDR3 is 12 residues. V lost 4 bases, J lost 8 bases, and 10 bases lay in between. In nucleotides, the CDR3 is TGTGCCAGCAGCCTAGCGTTCGATGAGCAGTTCTTC. Translating it yields CASSLAFDEQFF.

As to this clone: One end of the junction is discordant with germline, which a read error may explain. The rearrangement joins TRBV7-7 to TRBJ2-2; possibly TRBD1 for D (5 bases). Germline CDR1 SSHAT, CDR2 FNYEAQ (reference sequence). The CDR3 is 15 residues long. The DNA for the CDR3 is TGTGCTAGCAGCCCCGATCCTAGGGGCCCCGGGGAGCTGTTTTTT. This codes for CASSPDPRGPGELFF. The variable domain in full, completed from reference TRBV7-7 and TRBJ2-2, reads GAGVSQSPRYKVTKRGQDVTLRCDPISSHATLYWYQQALGQGPEFLTYFNYEAQPDKSGLPSDRFSAERPEGSISTLTIQRTEQRDSAMYRCASSPDPRGPGELFFGEGSRLTVL.

This rearrangement joins TRBV29-1 to TRBJ1-1, with D perhaps TRBD1 (5 bases). The germline V gene encodes CDR1 SQVTM and CDR2 ANQGSEA. V was shortened by 4 bases and J by 0 bases, with 12 bases between the two germline ends. The CDR3 has 14 residues. The CDR3 DNA reads as TGCAGCGTTGCATCGGGACTGATGAACACTGAAGCTTTCTTT. Encoded protein: CSVASGLMNTEAFF.

The V call is TRBV9, the J call TRBJ2-1; perhaps TRBD2 as D (5 bases). V was cut by 7 bases and J by 7 bases, with 12 bases left in between. The CDR3 is made up of 12 amino acids. Per germline, CDR1 SGDLS and CDR2 YYNGEE. CDR3 region: CASSRGQNEQFF. The CDR3 region has the DNA TGTGCCAGCTCCCGAGGGCAGAATGAGCAGTTCTTC.

The rearrangement joins TRBV18 to TRBJ1-2; D gene ambiguous. V shed 6 bases and J shed 4 bases, with 15 bases lying between them. This CDR3 spans 14 amino acids. Per germline, CDR1 KGHSH and CDR2 LQKENI. This CDR3 is CASSLTTLAYGYTF. The DNA for the CDR3 is TGTGCCAGCTCCCTAACGACACTTGCCTATGGCTACACCTTC.

The genes are TRBV4-1 and TRBJ1-3, with a tentative D call TRBD1 (5 bases). The V and J ends lost 0 bases and 3 bases respectively, with 15 bases between them. This CDR3 region has 17 residues. Looked up from germline, CDR1 is MGHRA and CDR2 is YSYEKL. CDR3 protein: CASSQDLGGPNGNTIYF. CDR3 nucleotides: TGCGCCAGCAGCCAAGATCTCGGGGGTCCGAATGGAAACACCATATATTTT.

The CDR3 loop is CATSLGALSNQPQHF. CDR3 in DNA: TGTGCCACCAGCTTAGGGGCGTTATCGAATCAGCCCCAGCATTTT. The chain uses TRBV15 and TRBJ1-5, with a weak D call TRBD1 (5 bases). The germline V gene has CDR1 LNHNV and CDR2 YYDKDF (reference sequence). CDR3 length equals 15 residues. V gave up 5 bases and J gave up 4 bases, with 15 bases separating them.

The chain combines TRBV30 with TRBJ2-3; perhaps TRBD1 as D (5 bases). The CDR3 consists of 13 residues. Germline CDR1 reads GTSNPN; CDR2 reads SVGIG (reference sequence). Trimming left V 1 base short and J 4 bases short, with 9 bases between. CDR3 residues: CAWSEGVADTQYF. The CDR3 DNA follows: TGTGCCTGGAGTGAAGGGGTGGCAGATACGCAGTATTTT. The full variable domain, its missing parts supplied by reference TRBV30 and TRBJ2-3, is SQTIHQWPATLVQPVGSPLSLECTVEGTSNPNLYWYRQAAGRGLQLLFYSVGIGQISSEVPQNLSASRPQDRQFILSSKKLLLSDSGFYLCAWSEGVADTQYFGPGTRLTVL.

The V call is TRBV11-3, the J call TRBJ1-2, with 9 bases that match TRBD1. CDR3 length: 15 residues. The junction had 7 bases not matched to a gene; V was cut back by 6 bases and J by 2 bases. The germline V gene has CDR1 SGHNT and CDR2 YENEEA. This CDR3 is CASSSGTGTNYGYTF. As DNA, the CDR3 is TGTGCCAGCAGTTCCGGGACAGGGACCAACTATGGCTACACCTTC.

This clone was seen only once. This chain joins TRBV3-1 (or the pseudogene TRBV3-2) and TRBJ2-5, with D possibly matching TRBD2 (6 bases). CDR3 length: 15 amino acids. Germline V gene data show CDR1 as LGHDT and CDR2 as YNNKEL (reference sequence). Trimming left V 1 base short and J 5 bases short, with 14 bases between. The CDR3 nucleotides are TGTGCCAGCAGCCAAGGTGAGGGAGGAGAGGAGACCCAGTACTTC. Translated: CASSQGEGGEETQYF.